This T cell receptor beta chain is drawn from a study of cytomegalovirus exposure and HLA in healthy donors. 60 Vbeta and 13 Jbeta primers were used in PCR. Produced via immunoSEQ multiplex PCR; TCRdb's table is partial and in-frame only. The table shows fewer than 200,000 clones, with roughly nine tenths occurring only once. Study-level results: Using the classifier, cytomegalovirus status was reportedly diagnosed with high specificity and sensitivity. Confirmation was obtained in vitro that a few CMV-associated chains are specific for CMV antigens. In a later analysis, V- and J-gene trimming of beta chains associated with a DCLRE1C missense variant, replicated independently. Within a later analysis, the majority of CMV-associated TCR beta chains appeared HLA-restricted.

This clone was seen just once. Antigen unknown. Sequenced material: PBMCs. The sequence came from a girl less than two years old in good health and CMV-seronegative.

The CDR3 bases are TGTGCCAGCCATAGCGGGGGGGCTGGGTTAGCGTACGAGCAGTACTTC. Its translation: CASHSGGAGLAYEQYF. The chain has TRBV27 and TRBJ2-7; TRBD2 aligns across 11 bases. J was trimmed by 4 bases and V by 8 bases; bases with no gene match: 13. This CDR3 has 16 residues. The germline CDR1 and CDR2 sequences are MNHEY and SMNVEV (reference sequence).